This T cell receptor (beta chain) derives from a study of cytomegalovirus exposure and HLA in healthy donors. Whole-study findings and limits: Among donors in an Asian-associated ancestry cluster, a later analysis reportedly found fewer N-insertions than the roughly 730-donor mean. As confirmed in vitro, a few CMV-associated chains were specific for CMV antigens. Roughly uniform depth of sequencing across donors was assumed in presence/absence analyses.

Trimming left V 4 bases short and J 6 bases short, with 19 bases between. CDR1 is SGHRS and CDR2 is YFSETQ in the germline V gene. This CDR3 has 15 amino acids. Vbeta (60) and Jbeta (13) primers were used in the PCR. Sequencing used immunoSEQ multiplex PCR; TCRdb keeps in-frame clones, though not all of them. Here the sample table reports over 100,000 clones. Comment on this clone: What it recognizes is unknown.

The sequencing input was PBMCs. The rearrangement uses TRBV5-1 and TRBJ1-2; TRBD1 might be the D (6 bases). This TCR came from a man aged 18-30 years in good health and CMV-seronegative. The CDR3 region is CASSQSNREQDGYTF. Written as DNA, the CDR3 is TGCGCCAGCAGCCAATCTAACAGGGAACAGGATGGCTACACCTTC.